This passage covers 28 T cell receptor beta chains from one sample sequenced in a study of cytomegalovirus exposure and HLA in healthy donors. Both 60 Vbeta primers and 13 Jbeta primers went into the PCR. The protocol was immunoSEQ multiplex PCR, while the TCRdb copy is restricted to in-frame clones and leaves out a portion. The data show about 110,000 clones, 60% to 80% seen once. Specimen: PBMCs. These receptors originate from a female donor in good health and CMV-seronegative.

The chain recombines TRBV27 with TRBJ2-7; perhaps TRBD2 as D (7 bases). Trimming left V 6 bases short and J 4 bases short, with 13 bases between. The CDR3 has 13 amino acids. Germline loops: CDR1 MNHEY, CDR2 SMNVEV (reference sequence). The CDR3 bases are TGTGCCAGCAGCCCCGGGGGGCCGTACGAGCAGTACTTC. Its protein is CASSPGGPYEQYF.

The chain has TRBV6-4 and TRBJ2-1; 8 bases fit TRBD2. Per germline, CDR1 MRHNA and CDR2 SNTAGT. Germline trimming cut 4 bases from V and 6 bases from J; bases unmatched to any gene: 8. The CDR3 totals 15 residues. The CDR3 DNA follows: TGTGCCAGCAGTGTAACGAGCGGGAGAGGCAATGAGCAGTTCTTC. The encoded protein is CASSVTSGRGNEQFF.

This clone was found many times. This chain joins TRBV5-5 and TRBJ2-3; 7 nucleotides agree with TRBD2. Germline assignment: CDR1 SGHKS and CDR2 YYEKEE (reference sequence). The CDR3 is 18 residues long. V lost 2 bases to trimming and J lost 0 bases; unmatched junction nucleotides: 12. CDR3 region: CASSFSAGVPSSTDTQYF. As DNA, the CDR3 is TGTGCCAGCAGCTTTTCGGCGGGAGTTCCCTCTAGCACAGATACGCAGTATTTT.

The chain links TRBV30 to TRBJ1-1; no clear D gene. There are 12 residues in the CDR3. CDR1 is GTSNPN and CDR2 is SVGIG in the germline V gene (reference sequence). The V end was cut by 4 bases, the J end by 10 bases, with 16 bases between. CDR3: CAWIIPGNVAFF. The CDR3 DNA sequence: TGTGCCTGGATTATCCCCGGGAATGTAGCTTTCTTT.

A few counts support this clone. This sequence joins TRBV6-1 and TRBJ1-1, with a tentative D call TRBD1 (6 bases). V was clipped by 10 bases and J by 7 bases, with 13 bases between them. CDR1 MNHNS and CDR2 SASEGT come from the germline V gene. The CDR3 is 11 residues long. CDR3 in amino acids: CATNQGLEAFF. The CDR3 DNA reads TGTGCCACCAACCAGGGGCTTGAAGCTTTCTTT.

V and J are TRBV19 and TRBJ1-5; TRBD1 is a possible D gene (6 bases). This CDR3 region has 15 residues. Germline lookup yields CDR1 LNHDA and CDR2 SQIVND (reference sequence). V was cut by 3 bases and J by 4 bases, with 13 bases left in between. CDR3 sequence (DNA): TGTGCCAGTAGTATGAAAGCGGACAGAAATCAGCCCCAGCATTTT. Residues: CASSMKADRNQPQHF.

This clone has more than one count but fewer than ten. CDR3 sequence: CASSLLSWSGANVLTF. DNA for the CDR3: TGTGCCAGCAGCTTGCTTAGTTGGTCTGGGGCCAACGTCCTGACTTTC. The chain combines TRBV5-5 with TRBJ2-6; D call uncertain. CDR3 length: 16 amino acids. V lost 1 base and J 1 base, leaving 9 bases between the germline ends. Germline CDR1 and CDR2: SGHKS and YYEKEE (reference sequence). Supplemented by reference TRBV5-5 and TRBJ2-6, the full variable domain reads DAGVTQSPTHLIKTRGQQVTLRCSPISGHKSVSWYQQVLGQGPQFIFQYYEKEERGRGNFPDRFSARQFPNYSSELNVNALLLGDSALYLCASSLLSWSGANVLTFGAGSRLTVL.

Written as DNA, the CDR3 is TGTGCCAGTAGTGGGCTCGTGGACTATGGCTACACCTTC. Translated: CASSGLVDYGYTF. J is TRBJ1-2 and V is TRBV19; no clear D. The CDR3 extends over 13 amino acids. CDR1 is LNHDA and CDR2 is SQIVND in the germline V gene (reference sequence). V lost 5 bases and J 3 bases, leaving 10 bases between the germline ends. The whole variable domain, remainder taken from reference TRBV19 and TRBJ1-2, is DGGITQSPKYLFRKEGQNVTLSCEQNLNHDAMYWYRQDPGQGLRLIYYSQIVNDFQKGDIAEGYSVSREKKESFPLTVTSAQKNPTAFYLCASSGLVDYGYTFGSGTRLTVV.

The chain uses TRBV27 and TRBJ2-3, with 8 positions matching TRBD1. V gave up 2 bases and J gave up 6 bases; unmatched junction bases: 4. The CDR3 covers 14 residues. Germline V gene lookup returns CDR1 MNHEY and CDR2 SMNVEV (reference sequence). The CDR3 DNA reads TGTGCCAGCAGTTTACTCACAGGGGGTGATACGCAGTATTTT. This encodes CASSLLTGGDTQYF.

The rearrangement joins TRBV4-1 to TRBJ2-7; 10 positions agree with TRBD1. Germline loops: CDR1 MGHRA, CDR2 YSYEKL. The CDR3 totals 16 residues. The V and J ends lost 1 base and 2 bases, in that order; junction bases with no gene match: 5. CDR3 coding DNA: TGCGCCAGCAGCCAAGTTGGGGACAGGGGAACCTACGAGCAGTACTTC. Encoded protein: CASSQVGDRGTYEQYF.

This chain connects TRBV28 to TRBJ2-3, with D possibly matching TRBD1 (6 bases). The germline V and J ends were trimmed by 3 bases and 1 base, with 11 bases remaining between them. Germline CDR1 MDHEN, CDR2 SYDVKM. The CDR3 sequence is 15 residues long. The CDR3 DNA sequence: TGTGCCAGCAGTTTTATACAGGGAGGCACAGATACGCAGTATTTT. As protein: CASSFIQGGTDTQYF.

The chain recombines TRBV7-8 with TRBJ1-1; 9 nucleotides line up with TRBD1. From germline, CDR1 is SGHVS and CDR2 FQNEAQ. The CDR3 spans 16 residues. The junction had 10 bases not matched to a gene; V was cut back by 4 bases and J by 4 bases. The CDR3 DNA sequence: TGTGCCAGCAGCTCCAACAGGGGGCGAAAGGGCACTGAAGCTTTCTTT. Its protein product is CASSSNRGRKGTEAFF.

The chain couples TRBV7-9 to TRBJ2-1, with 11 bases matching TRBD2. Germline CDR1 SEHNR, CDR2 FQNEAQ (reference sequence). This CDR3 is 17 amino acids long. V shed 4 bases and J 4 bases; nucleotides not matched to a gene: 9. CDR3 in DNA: TGTGCCAGCAGCTCAGCGACTAGCGGGATCCATTACAATGAGCAGTTCTTC. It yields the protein CASSSATSGIHYNEQFF.

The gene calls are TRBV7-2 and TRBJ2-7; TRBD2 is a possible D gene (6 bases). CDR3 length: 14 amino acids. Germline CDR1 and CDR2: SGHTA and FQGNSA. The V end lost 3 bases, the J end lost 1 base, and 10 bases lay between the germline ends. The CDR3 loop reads CASSLGTGSYEQYF. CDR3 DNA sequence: TGTGCCAGCAGCTTGGGGACTGGTTCCTACGAGCAGTACTTC.

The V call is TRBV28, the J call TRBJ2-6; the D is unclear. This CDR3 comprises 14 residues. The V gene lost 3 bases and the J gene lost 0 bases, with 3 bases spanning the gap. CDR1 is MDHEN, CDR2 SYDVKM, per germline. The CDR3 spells CASSFVSGANVLTF. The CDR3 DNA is TGTGCCAGCAGTTTCGTCTCTGGGGCCAACGTCCTGACTTTC. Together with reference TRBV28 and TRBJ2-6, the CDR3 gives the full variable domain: DVKVTQSSRYLVKRTGEKVFLECVQDMDHENMFWYRQDPGLGLRLIYFSYDVKMKEKGDIPEGYSVSREKKERFSLILESASTNQTSMYLCASSFVSGANVLTFGAGSRLTVL.

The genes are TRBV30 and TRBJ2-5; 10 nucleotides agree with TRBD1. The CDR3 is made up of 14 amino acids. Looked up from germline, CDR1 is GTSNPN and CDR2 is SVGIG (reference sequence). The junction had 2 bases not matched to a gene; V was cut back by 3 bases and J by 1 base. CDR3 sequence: CAWSRDRGQETQYF. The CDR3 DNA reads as TGTGCCTGGAGCCGGGACAGGGGCCAAGAGACCCAGTACTTC.

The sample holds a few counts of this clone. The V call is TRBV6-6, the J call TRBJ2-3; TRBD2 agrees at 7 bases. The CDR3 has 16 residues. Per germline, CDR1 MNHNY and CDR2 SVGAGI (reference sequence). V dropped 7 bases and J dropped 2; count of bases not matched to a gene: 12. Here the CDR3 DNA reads TGTGCCAGCAACCCTCGGGCTAGCGGAGCCACAGATACGCAGTATTTT. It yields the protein CASNPRASGATDTQYF.

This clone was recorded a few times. CDR3 sequence: CASSPPDRAYQPQHF. The CDR3 region has the DNA TGTGCCAGCAGTCCTCCGGACAGGGCATATCAGCCCCAGCATTTT. The chain couples TRBV28 to TRBJ1-5; 8 bases map to TRBD1. The V gene's germline CDR1 is MDHEN and CDR2 SYDVKM. V shed 5 bases, J shed 5 bases, and the junction held 8 bases outside the gene matches. The CDR3 sequence is 15 residues long.

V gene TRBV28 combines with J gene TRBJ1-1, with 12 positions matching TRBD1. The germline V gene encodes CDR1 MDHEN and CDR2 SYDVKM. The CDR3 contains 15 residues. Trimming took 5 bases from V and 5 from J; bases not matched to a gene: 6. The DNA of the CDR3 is TGTGCCAGCAGTCCCGGGACAGGGGGCTTAACTGAAGCTTTCTTT. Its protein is CASSPGTGGLTEAFF.

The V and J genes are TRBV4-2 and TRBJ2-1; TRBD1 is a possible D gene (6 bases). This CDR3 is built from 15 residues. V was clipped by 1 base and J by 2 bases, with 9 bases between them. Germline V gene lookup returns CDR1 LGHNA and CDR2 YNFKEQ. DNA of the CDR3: TGTGCCAGCAGCCAAGGGGCAGGGGCCTACAATGAGCAGTTCTTC. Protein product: CASSQGAGAYNEQFF.

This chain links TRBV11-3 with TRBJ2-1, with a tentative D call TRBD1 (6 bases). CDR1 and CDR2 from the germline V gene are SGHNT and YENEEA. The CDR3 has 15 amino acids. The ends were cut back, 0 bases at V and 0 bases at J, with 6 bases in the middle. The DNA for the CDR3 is TGTGCCAGCAGCTTAGAACAGGGCTCCTACAATGAGCAGTTCTTC. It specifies CASSLEQGSYNEQFF.

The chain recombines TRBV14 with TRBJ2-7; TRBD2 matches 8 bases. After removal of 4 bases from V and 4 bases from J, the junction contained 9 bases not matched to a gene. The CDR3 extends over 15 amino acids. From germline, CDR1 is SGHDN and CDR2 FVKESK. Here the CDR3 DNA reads TGTGCCAGCAGCCTCGGCGGGAGGCCCAATTACGAGCAGTACTTC. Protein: CASSLGGRPNYEQYF. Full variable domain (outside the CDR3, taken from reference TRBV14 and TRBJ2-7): EAGVTQFPSHSVIEKGQTVTLRCDPISGHDNLYWYRRVMGKEIKFLLHFVKESKQDESGMPNNRFLAERTGGTYSTLKVQPAELEDSGVYFCASSLGGRPNYEQYFGPGTRLTVT.

The CDR3 loop reads CASRLADSGQTYEQYF. CDR3 nucleotide sequence: TGTGCAAGTCGCTTAGCGGATAGCGGTCAAACCTACGAGCAGTACTTC. This chain joins TRBV12-2 and TRBJ2-7; TRBD2, the table's D call, was not compared with the DNA. TRBV12-2 is a recognized pseudogene. The CDR3 is made up of 16 amino acids.

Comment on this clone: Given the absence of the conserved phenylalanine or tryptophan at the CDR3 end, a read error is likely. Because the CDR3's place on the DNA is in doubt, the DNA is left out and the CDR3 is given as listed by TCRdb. CDR3 region: CAISESSDTQKVM. The chain couples TRBV10-3 to TRBJ1-2; the table's TRBD1 call for D was not verified on the DNA. The CDR3 is made up of 13 amino acids, end residues included. The germline V gene has CDR1 ENHRY and CDR2 SYGVKD.

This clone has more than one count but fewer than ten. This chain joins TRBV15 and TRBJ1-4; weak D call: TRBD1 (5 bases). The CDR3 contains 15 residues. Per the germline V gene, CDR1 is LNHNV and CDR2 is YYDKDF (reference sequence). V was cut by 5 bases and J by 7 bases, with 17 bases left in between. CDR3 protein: CATSFPSARGEKLFF. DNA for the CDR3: TGTGCCACCAGCTTTCCGTCCGCAAGGGGTGAAAAACTGTTTTTT.

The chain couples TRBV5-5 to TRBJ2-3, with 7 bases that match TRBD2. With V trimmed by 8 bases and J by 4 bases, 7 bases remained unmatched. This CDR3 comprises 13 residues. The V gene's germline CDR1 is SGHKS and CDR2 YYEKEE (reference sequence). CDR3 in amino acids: CASLGRGADTQYF. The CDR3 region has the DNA TGTGCCAGTTTGGGGAGGGGCGCAGATACGCAGTATTTT.

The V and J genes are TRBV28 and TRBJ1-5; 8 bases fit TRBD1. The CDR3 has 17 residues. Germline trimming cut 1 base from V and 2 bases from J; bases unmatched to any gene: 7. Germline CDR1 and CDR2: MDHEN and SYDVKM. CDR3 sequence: CASSLYTGQGGNQPQHF. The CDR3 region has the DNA TGTGCCAGCAGTTTATATACCGGACAGGGTGGCAATCAGCCCCAGCATTTT.

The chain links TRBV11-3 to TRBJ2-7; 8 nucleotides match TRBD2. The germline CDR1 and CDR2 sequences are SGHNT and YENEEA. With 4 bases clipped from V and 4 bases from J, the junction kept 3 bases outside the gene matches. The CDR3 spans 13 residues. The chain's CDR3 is CASSSAGGYEQYF. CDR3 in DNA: TGTGCCAGCAGCTCCGCGGGAGGTTACGAGCAGTACTTC.